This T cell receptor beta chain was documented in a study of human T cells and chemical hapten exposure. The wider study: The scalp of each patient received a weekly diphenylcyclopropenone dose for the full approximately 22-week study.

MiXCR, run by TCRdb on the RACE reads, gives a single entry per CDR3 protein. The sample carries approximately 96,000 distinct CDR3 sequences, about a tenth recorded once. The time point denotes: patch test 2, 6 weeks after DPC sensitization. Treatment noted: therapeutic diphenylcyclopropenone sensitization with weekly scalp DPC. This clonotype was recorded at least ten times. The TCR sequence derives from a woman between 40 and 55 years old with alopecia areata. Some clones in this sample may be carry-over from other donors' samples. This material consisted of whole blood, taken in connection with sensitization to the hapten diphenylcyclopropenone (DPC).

This chain's CDR3 is CASSLEPTNTGELFF. The CDR3 DNA sequence: TGCGCCAGCAGCTTGGAACCCACCAACACCGGGGAGCTGTTTTTT. The V call is TRBV5-1, the J call TRBJ2-2; D is ambiguous. The CDR3 extends over 15 amino acids. Deletions cut 0 bases from V and 2 bases from J, with 8 bases between. The germline CDR1 and CDR2 sequences are SGHRS and YFSETQ.